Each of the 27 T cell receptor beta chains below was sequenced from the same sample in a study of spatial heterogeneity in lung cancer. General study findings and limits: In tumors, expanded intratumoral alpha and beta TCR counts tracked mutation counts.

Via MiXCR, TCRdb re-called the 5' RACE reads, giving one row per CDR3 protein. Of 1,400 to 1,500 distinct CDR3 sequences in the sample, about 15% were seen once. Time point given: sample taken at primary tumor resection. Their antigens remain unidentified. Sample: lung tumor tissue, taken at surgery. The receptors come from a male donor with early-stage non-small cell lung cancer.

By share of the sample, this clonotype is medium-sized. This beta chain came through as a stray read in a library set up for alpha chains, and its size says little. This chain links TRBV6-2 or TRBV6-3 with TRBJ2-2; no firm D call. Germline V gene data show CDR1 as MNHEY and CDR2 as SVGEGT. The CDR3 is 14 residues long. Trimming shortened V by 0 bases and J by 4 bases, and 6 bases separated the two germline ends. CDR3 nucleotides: TGTGCCAGCAGTTACTCACAGCTCACCGGGGAGCTGTTTTTT. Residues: CASSYSQLTGELFF.

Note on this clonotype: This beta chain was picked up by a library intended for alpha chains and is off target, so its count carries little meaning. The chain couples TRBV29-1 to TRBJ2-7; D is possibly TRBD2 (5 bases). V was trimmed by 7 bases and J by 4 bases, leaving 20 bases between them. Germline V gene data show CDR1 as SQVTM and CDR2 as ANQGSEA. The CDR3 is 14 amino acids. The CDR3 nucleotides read TGCAGCGCCCTATTGAGGAGGCCCCCTTACGAGCAGTACTTC. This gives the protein CSALLRRPPYEQYF.

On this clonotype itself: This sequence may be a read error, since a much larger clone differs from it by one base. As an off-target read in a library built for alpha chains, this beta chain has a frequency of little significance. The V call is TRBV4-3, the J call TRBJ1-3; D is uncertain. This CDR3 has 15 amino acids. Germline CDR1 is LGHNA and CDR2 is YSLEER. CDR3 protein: CASSQESTFGNTLYF. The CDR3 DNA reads TGCGCCAGCAGCCAAGAATCAACCTTTGGAAACACCTTATATTTT.

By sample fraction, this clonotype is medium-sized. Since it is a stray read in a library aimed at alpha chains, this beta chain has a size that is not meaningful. CDR3 sequence: CASSVGSTGPYEQYF. The CDR3 DNA follows: TGTGCCAGCAGCGTAGGTTCGACAGGGCCCTACGAGCAGTACTTC. V gene TRBV9 combines with J gene TRBJ2-7; 7 bases agree with TRBD1. The CDR3 consists of 15 residues. J lost 2 bases, V lost 0 bases, and 5 bases had no gene match. Germline CDR1 SGDLS, CDR2 YYNGEE. Complete variable domain (other parts from reference TRBV9 and TRBJ2-7): DSGVTQTPKHLITATGQRVTLRCSPRSGDLSVYWYQQSLDQGLQFLIQYYNGEERAKGNILERFSAQQFPDLHSELNLSSLELGDSALYFCASSVGSTGPYEQYFGPGTRLTVT.

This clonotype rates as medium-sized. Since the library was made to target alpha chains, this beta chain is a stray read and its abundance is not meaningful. CDR3 residues: CSARPIQREIYNEQFF. CDR3 nucleotide sequence: TGCAGTGCTAGACCAATACAGCGGGAGATCTACAATGAGCAGTTCTTC. The chain employs TRBV20-1 and TRBJ2-1, with 8 nucleotides matching TRBD2. The CDR3 loop spans 16 amino acids. J was trimmed by 3 bases and V by 2 bases; bases with no gene match: 9. Germline-derived CDR1 and CDR2 are DFQATT and SNEGSKA (reference sequence).

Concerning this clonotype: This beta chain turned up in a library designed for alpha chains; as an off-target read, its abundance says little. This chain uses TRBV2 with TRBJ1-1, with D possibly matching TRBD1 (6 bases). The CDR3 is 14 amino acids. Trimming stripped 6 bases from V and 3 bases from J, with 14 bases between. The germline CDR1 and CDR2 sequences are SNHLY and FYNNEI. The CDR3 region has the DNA TGTGCCAGCAGCGACAGGACAGTCTACACTGAAGCTTTCTTT. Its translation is CASSDRTVYTEAFF.

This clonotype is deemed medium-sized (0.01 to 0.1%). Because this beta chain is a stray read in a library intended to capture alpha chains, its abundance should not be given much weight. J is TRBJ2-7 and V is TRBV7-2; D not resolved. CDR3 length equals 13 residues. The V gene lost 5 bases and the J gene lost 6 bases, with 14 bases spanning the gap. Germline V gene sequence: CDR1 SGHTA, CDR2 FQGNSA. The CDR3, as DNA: TGTGCCAGCAGCCCAACCCCGATGGGCGAGCAGTACTTC. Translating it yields CASSPTPMGEQYF. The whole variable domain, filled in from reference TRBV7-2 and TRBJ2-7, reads GAGVSQSPSNKVTEKGKDVELRCDPISGHTALYWYRQSLGQGLEFLIYFQGNSAPDKSGLPSDRFSAERTGGSVSTLTIQRTQQEDSAVYLCASSPTPMGEQYFGPGTRLTVT.

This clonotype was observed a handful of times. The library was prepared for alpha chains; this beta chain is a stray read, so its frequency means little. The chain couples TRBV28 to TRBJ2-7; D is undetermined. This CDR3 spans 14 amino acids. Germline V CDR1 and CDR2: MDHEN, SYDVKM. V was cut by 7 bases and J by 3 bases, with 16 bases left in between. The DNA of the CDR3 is TGTGCCAGCACAAATCCGGGTTACATCTACGAGCAGTACTTC. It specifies CASTNPGYIYEQYF.

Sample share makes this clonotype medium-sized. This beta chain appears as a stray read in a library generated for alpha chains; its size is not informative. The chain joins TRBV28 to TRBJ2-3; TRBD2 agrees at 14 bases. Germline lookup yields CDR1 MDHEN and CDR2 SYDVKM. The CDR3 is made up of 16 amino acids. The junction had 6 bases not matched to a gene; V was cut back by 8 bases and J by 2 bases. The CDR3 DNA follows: TGTGCCAGCGGGACTAGCGGGAGAGGGGACACAGATACGCAGTATTTT. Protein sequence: CASGTSGRGDTDTQYF.

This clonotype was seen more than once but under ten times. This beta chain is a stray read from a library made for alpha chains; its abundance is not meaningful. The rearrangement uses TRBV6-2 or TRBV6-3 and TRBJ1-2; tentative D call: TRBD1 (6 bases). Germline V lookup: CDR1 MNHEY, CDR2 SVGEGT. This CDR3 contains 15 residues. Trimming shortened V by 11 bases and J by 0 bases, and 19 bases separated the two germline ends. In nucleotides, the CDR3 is TGTGCCTCCCGGCAGGGGACCCCAGCTAACTATGGCTACACCTTC. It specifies CASRQGTPANYGYTF.

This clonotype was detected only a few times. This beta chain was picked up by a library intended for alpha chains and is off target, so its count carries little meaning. CDR3 residues: CASSQDFGDGVNYGYTF. Written as DNA, the CDR3 is TGTGCCAGCAGCCAAGATTTCGGGGACGGCGTTAACTATGGCTACACCTTC. The chain is built from TRBV3-1 and TRBJ1-2; perhaps TRBD1 as D (5 bases). The germline CDR1 and CDR2 sequences are LGHDT and YNNKEL (reference sequence). Trimming removed 0 bases from V and 1 base from J, with 15 bases in between. The CDR3 extends over 17 amino acids.

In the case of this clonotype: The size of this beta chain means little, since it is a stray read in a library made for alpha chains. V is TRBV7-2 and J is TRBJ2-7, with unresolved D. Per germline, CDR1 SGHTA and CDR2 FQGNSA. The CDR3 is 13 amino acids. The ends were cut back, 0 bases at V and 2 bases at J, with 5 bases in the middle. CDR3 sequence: CASSLAGTYEQYF. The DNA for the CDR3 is TGTGCCAGCAGCTTAGCGGGCACCTACGAGCAGTACTTC. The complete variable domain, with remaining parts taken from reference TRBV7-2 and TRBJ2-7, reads GAGVSQSPSNKVTEKGKDVELRCDPISGHTALYWYRQSLGQGLEFLIYFQGNSAPDKSGLPSDRFSAERTGGSVSTLTIQRTQQEDSAVYLCASSLAGTYEQYFGPGTRLTVT.

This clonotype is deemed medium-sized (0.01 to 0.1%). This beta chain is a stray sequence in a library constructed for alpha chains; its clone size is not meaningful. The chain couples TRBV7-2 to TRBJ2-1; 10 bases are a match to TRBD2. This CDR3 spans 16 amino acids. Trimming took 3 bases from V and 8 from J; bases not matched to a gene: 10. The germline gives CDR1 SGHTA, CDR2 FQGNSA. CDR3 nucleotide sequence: TGTGCCAGCAGCTTCGCCGGGACTAGCGATGCTTATGAGCAGTTCTTC. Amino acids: CASSFAGTSDAYEQFF.

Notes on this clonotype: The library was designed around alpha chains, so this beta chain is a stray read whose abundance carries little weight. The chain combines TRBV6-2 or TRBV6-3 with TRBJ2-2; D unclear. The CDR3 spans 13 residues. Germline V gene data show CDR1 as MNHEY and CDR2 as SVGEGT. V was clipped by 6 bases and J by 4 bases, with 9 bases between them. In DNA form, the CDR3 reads TGTGCCAGCAGCGGCGGTGTCACCGGGGAGCTGTTTTTT. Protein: CASSGGVTGELFF.

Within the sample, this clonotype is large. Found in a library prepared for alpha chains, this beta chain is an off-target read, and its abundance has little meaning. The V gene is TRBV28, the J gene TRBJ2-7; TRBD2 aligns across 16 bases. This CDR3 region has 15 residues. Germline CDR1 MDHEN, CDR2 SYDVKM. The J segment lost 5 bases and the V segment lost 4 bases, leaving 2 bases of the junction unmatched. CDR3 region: CASSSGTSGRDEQYF. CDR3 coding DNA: TGTGCCAGCAGTTCGGGGACTAGCGGGAGGGACGAGCAGTACTTC.

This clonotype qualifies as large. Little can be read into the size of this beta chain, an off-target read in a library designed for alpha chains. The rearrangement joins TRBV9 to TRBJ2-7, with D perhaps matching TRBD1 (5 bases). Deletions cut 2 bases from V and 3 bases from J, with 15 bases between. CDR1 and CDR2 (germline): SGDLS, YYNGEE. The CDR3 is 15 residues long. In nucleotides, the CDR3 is TGTGCCAGCAGCGTGGGGCTAGGACAAAACTACGAGCAGTACTTC. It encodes CASSVGLGQNYEQYF.

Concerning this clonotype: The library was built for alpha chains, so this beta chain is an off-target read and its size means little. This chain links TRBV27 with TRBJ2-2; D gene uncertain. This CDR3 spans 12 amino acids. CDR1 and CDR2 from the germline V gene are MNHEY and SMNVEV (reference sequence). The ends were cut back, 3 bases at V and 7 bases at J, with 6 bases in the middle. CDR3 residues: CASSFVNGELFF. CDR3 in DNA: TGTGCCAGCAGTTTTGTGAACGGGGAGCTGTTTTTT.

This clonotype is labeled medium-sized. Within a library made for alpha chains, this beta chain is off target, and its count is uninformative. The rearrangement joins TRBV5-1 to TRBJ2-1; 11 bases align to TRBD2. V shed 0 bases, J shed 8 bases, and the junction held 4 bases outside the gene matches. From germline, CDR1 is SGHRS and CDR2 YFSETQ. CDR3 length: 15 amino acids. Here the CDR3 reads CASSLASGGFDEQFF. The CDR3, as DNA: TGCGCCAGCAGCTTGGCTAGCGGGGGGTTCGATGAGCAGTTCTTC.

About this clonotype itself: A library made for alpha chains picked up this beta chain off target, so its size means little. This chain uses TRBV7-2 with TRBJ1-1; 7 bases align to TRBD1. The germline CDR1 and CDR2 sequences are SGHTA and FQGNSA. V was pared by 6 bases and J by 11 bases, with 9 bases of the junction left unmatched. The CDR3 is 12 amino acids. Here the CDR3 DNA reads TGTGCCAGCAGATTTAACAGGGGTTCGGCTTTCTTT. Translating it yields CASRFNRGSAFF.

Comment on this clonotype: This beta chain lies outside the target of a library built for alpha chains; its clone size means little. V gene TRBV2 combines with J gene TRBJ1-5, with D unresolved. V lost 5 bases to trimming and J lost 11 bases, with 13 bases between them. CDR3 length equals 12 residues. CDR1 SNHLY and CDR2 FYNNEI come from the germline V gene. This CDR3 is CASSSDGSSQHF. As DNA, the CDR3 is TGTGCCAGCAGTTCCGACGGTAGTTCCCAGCATTTT.

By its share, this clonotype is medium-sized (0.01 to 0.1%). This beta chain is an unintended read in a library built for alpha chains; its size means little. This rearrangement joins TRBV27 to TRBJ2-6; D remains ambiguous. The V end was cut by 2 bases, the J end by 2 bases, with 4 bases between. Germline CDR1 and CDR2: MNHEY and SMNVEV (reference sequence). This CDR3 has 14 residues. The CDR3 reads CASSLRAGANVLTF. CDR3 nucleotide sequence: TGTGCCAGCAGTTTAAGGGCTGGGGCCAACGTCCTGACTTTC.

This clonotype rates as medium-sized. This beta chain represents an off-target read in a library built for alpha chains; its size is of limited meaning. CDR3 amino acids: CASSFLNTGELFF. As DNA, the CDR3 is TGTGCCAGCAGCTTCCTCAACACCGGGGAGCTGTTTTTT. The V gene is TRBV7-3, the J gene TRBJ2-2, with no clear D. Germline lookup yields CDR1 SGHTA and CDR2 FQGTGA. V gave up 3 bases and J gave up 2 bases, with 4 bases separating them. The length of the CDR3 is 13 residues. The entire variable domain, with the rest obtained from reference TRBV7-3 and TRBJ2-2, is as follows: GAGVSQTPSNKVTEKGKYVELRCDPISGHTALYWYRQSLGQGPEFLIYFQGTGAADDSGLPNDRFFAVRPEGSVSTLKIQRTERGDSAVYLCASSFLNTGELFFGEGSRLTVL.

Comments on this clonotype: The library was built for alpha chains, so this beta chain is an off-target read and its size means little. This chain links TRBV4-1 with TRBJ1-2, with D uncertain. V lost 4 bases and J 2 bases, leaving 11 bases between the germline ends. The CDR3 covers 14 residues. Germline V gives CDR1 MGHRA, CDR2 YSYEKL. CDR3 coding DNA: TGCGCCAGCAGCCGAGCCGGAGGGAACTATGGCTACACCTTC. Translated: CASSRAGGNYGYTF.

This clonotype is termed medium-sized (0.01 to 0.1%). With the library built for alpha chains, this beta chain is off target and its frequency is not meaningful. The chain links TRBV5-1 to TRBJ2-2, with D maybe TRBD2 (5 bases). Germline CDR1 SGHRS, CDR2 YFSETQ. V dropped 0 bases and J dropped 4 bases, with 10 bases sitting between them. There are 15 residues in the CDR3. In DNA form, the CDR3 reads TGCGCCAGCAGCTTGGATCGGGGAATCACCGGGGAGCTGTTTTTT. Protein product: CASSLDRGITGELFF.

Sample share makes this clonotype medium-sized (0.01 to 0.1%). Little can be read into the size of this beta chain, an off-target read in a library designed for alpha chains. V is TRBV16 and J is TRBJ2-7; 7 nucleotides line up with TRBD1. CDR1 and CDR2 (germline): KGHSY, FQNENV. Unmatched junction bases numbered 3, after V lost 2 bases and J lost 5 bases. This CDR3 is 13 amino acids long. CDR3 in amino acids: CASSQGQVDEQYF. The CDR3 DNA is TGTGCCAGCAGCCAAGGACAGGTTGACGAGCAGTACTTC.

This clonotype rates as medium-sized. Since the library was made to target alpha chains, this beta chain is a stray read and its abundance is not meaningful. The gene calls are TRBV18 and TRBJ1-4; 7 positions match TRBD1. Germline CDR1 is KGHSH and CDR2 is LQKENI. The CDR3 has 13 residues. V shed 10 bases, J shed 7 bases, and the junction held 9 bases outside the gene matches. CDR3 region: CATQTGDGEKLFF. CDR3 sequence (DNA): TGTGCCACACAAACAGGGGACGGTGAAAAACTGTTTTTT. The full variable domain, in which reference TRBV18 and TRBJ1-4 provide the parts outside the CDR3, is NAGVMQNPRHLVRRRGQEARLRCSPMKGHSHVYWYRQLPEEGLKFMVYLQKENIIDESGMPKERFSAEFPKEGPSILRIQQVVRGDSAAYFCATQTGDGEKLFFGSGTQLSVL.

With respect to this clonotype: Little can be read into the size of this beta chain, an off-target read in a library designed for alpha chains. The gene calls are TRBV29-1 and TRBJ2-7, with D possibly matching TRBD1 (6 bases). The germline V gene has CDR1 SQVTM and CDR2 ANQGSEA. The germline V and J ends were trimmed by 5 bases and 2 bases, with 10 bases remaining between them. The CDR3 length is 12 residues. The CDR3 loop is CSVRGSAYEQYF. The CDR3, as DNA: TGCAGCGTTAGGGGGAGTGCCTACGAGCAGTACTTC.